This is a list of T cell receptor beta chains from one sample in a study of blood T cell repertoires in COVID-19. Only in-frame clones appear in the TCRdb table, and some are missing; sequencing was by immunoSEQ multiplex PCR. The sample holds 120,000 or so clones; more than 70% are singletons and the top ten take 12%. The sequenced material came from peripheral blood. Receptors originate from a woman aged 25 to 39 who had recovered from COVID-19. The CDR3 runs from the conserved cysteine through the conserved F or W. Each record gives: V gene, J gene, D gene, clone size, CDR3 protein, CDR3 DNA. The D gene is left open where the match is weak. Part of the rows lack a size; the others show once, few, many or a class for expanded clones.

V: TRBV7-2; J: TRBJ2-5; D: -; size: -; CDR3: CASSPGAPGETQYF; DNA: TGTGCCAGCAGCCCAGGGGCCCCGGGGGAGACCCAGTACTTC
V: TRBV27; J: TRBJ1-5; D: TRBD1; size: -; CDR3: CASSPFGTVNQPQHF; DNA: TGTGCCAGCAGTCCGTTCGGGACAGTAAATCAGCCCCAGCATTTT
V: TRBV3-1/TRBV3-2; J: TRBJ1-3; D: -; size: many; CDR3: CASSQVARAGNTIYF; DNA: TGTGCCAGCAGCCAAGTCGCCAGGGCTGGAAACACCATATATTTT
V: TRBV4-2; J: TRBJ1-1; D: -; size: -; CDR3: CASSHEGNTEAFF; DNA: TGTGCCAGCAGCCATGAGGGGAACACTGAAGCTTTCTTT
V: TRBV5-6; J: TRBJ2-1; D: -; size: -; CDR3: CASRTGPEQFF; DNA: TGTGCCAGCAGGACGGGTCCCGAGCAGTTCTTC
V: TRBV2; J: TRBJ2-7; D: -; size: -; CDR3: CASSEQGMSYEQYF; DNA: TGTGCCAGCAGTGAACAGGGAATGAGCTACGAGCAGTACTTC
V: TRBV7-9; J: TRBJ2-3; D: -; size: -; CDR3: CASSWGRGADTQYF; DNA: TGTGCCAGCTCCTGGGGCAGGGGAGCAGATACGCAGTATTTT
V: TRBV5-1; J: TRBJ1-1; D: TRBD1; size: -; CDR3: CASSTGQGLNTEAFF; DNA: TGCGCCAGCAGCACGGGACAGGGCCTGAACACTGAAGCTTTCTTT
V: TRBV15; J: TRBJ1-5; D: TRBD1; size: few; CDR3: CATSTRTGRSQPQHF; DNA: TGTGCCACCAGCACCCGGACAGGGAGGAGTCAGCCCCAGCATTTT
V: TRBV13; J: TRBJ2-2; D: -; size: once; CDR3: CASSWKGPGELFF; DNA: TGTGCCAGCAGCTGGAAGGGGCCCGGGGAGCTGTTTTTT
V: TRBV5-5; J: TRBJ2-7; D: -; size: -; CDR3: CASSLGEPYEQYF; DNA: TGTGCCAGCAGCTTGGGCGAGCCCTACGAGCAGTACTTC
V: TRBV7-9; J: TRBJ2-5; D: TRBD2; size: -; CDR3: CASSATSGRKETQYF; DNA: TGTGCCAGCAGCGCGACTAGCGGGCGTAAGGAGACCCAGTACTTC
V: TRBV5-6; J: TRBJ2-5; D: TRBD2; size: -; CDR3: CASSFGGGTRQETQYF; DNA: TGTGCCAGCAGCTTTGGCGGGGGGACCCGCCAAGAGACCCAGTACTTC
V: TRBV5-5; J: TRBJ1-2; D: -; size: -; CDR3: CASSLRSEIYGYTF; DNA: TGTGCCAGCAGCTTGCGGTCCGAGATCTATGGCTACACCTTC
V: TRBV6-6; J: TRBJ1-2; D: -; size: once; CDR3: CASTEGAFYGYTF; DNA: TGTGCCAGCACCGAAGGGGCTTTCTATGGCTACACCTTC
V: TRBV14; J: TRBJ1-2; D: -; size: -; CDR3: CASSQVSASGSYTF; DNA: TGTGCCAGCAGCCAAGTGTCGGCCTCAGGAAGCTACACCTTC
V: TRBV5-6; J: TRBJ1-1; D: TRBD1; size: -; CDR3: CASSRQGARTNTEAFF; DNA: TGTGCCAGCAGCAGGCAGGGGGCACGGACAAACACTGAAGCTTTCTTT
V: TRBV18; J: TRBJ1-1; D: TRBD1; size: -; CDR3: CASSPVRQRQGRDTEAFF; DNA: TGTGCCAGCTCACCAGTACGCCAGCGACAGGGCCGGGACACTGAAGCTTTCTTT
V: TRBV29-1; J: TRBJ1-2; D: -; size: -; CDR3: CSVELNYGYTF; DNA: TGCAGCGTTGAACTTAACTATGGCTACACCTTC
V: TRBV9; J: TRBJ2-1; D: -; size: -; CDR3: CASSAQRSYNEQFF; DNA: TGTGCCAGCAGCGCCCAGCGCTCCTACAATGAGCAGTTCTTC
V: TRBV2; J: TRBJ2-5; D: -; size: -; CDR3: CASSEGAGKETQYF; DNA: TGTGCCAGCAGTGAAGGGGCAGGGAAAGAGACCCAGTACTTC
V: TRBV6-5; J: TRBJ1-4; D: TRBD1; size: -; CDR3: CASSPGQTFREKLFF; DNA: TGTGCCAGCAGTCCGGGACAGACGTTTCGCGAAAAACTGTTTTTT
V: TRBV30; J: TRBJ1-5; D: -; size: once; CDR3: CAWLFYDQPQHF; DNA: TGTGCCTGGCTCTTCTATGATCAGCCCCAGCATTTT
V: TRBV7-9; J: TRBJ2-7; D: -; size: -; CDR3: CASSSSVLTTEQYF; DNA: TGTGCCAGCAGCTCTAGCGTACTTACGACCGAGCAGTACTTC
V: TRBV2; J: TRBJ2-7; D: TRBD2; size: -; CDR3: CASSPSGTRILEQYF; DNA: TGTGCCAGCTCACCTTCCGGGACTAGGATATTAGAGCAGTACTTC
V: TRBV18; J: TRBJ1-3; D: TRBD1; size: once; CDR3: CASSPLQGTAGNTIYF; DNA: TGTGCCAGCTCACCGCTACAGGGGACGGCAGGAAACACCATATATTTT
V: TRBV9; J: TRBJ2-1; D: -; size: once; CDR3: CASSLTEASYNEQFF; DNA: TGTGCCAGCAGCCTAACCGAGGCTAGTTACAATGAGCAGTTCTTC
V: TRBV5-6; J: TRBJ2-2; D: -; size: -; CDR3: CASSFQAPNTGELFF; DNA: TGTGCCAGCAGCTTCCAAGCCCCGAACACCGGGGAGCTGTTTTTT
V: TRBV4-1; J: TRBJ1-5; D: -; size: -; CDR3: CASSQVGGNENQPQHF; DNA: TGCGCCAGCAGCCAAGTCGGGGGTAATGAAAATCAGCCCCAGCATTTT
V: TRBV11-2; J: TRBJ1-4; D: -; size: -; CDR3: CASSLGTVGYEKLFF; DNA: TGTGCCAGCAGCCTGGGGACTGTAGGATATGAAAAACTGTTTTTT
V: TRBV5-1; J: TRBJ1-2; D: -; size: -; CDR3: CASSPGTWDYGYTF; DNA: TGCGCCAGCAGCCCCGGGACTTGGGACTATGGCTACACCTTC
V: TRBV7-9; J: TRBJ1-6; D: TRBD1; size: -; CDR3: CASSLGQGAISPLHF; DNA: TGTGCCAGCAGCTTAGGACAGGGGGCAATTTCACCCCTCCACTTT
V: TRBV2; J: TRBJ2-1; D: TRBD1; size: -; CDR3: CASSGQGTYEQFF; DNA: TGTGCCAGCAGTGGACAGGGCACCTACGAGCAGTTCTTC
V: TRBV3-1/TRBV3-2; J: TRBJ2-2; D: -; size: -; CDR3: CASSHDVRGTNTGELFF; DNA: TGTGCCAGCAGCCATGACGTTCGCGGGACGAACACCGGGGAGCTGTTTTTT
V: TRBV6-2/TRBV6-3; J: TRBJ2-1; D: TRBD2; size: -; CDR3: CASSPHRVLAGGNEQFF; DNA: TGTGCCAGCAGTCCCCACAGAGTACTAGCGGGAGGGAATGAGCAGTTCTTC
V: TRBV5-4; J: TRBJ1-5; D: -; size: few; CDR3: CASSYYGGNQPQHF; DNA: TGTGCCAGCAGCTATTATGGGGGGAATCAGCCCCAGCATTTT
V: TRBV14; J: TRBJ2-3; D: -; size: many; CDR3: CASSARWRGYSRDTQYF; DNA: TGTGCCAGCAGCGCAAGGTGGAGGGGTTATTCCCGGGATACGCAGTATTTT
V: TRBV7-2; J: TRBJ1-1; D: -; size: -; CDR3: CASSLIIAAEAFF; DNA: TGTGCCAGCAGCTTAATAATTGCGGCTGAAGCTTTCTTT
V: TRBV11-2; J: TRBJ1-4; D: TRBD1; size: -; CDR3: CASSPGQGSLRTNEKLFF; DNA: TGTGCCAGCAGCCCGGGACAGGGTTCCCTCCGAACTAATGAAAAACTGTTTTTT
V: TRBV19; J: TRBJ1-2; D: TRBD1; size: -; CDR3: CASSFGTGVSGYTF; DNA: TGTGCCAGTAGTTTTGGGACAGGGGTGAGTGGCTACACCTTC